Below are 13 T cell receptor beta chains sequenced from a single sample in a study of blood T cell repertoires in COVID-19. Some clones are missing from TCRdb's copy, which holds only in-frame ones; the method was immunoSEQ multiplex PCR. This sample yields 60,000 or so clones, of which 70% to 90% are seen a single time; just under 15% belongs to the top ten. The specimen was peripheral blood. The receptors were sampled from a man aged 80 or over with acute or convalescent COVID-19.

The chain couples TRBV10-1 to TRBJ2-2; D possibly corresponds to TRBD1 (6 bases). The ends were cut back, 4 bases at V and 0 bases at J, with 12 bases in the middle. CDR3 length equals 16 residues. CDR1 is WNHNN and CDR2 is SYGVQD in the germline V gene (reference sequence). CDR3 coding DNA: TGCGCCAGCAGTGGCTTCGGGACATCGAACACCGGGGAGCTGTTTTTT. Protein: CASSGFGTSNTGELFF.

V gene TRBV5-1 combines with J gene TRBJ2-7, with 11 bases identical to TRBD1. Trimming removed 4 bases from V and 3 bases from J; junction bases left unmatched: 3. There are 14 residues in the CDR3. Germline V gene data show CDR1 as SGHRS and CDR2 as YFSETQ. CDR3 sequence reads: CASSTGTGGYEQYF. The CDR3 coding sequence is TGCGCCAGCAGCACCGGGACAGGGGGCTACGAGCAGTACTTC. The full variable domain, with the rest looked up from reference TRBV5-1 and TRBJ2-7, is KAGVTQTPRYLIKTRGQQVTLSCSPISGHRSVSWYQQTPGQGLQFLFEYFSETQRNKGNFPGRFSGRQFSNSRSEMNVSTLELGDSALYLCASSTGTGGYEQYFGPGTRLTVT.

The count of this clone is one. The genes are TRBV5-1 and TRBJ2-7; 9 nucleotides line up with TRBD1. Losses at the gene ends were 0 bases for V and 2 bases for J; bases not matched to a gene: 0. CDR1 and CDR2 from the germline V gene are SGHRS and YFSETQ. The CDR3 is 14 amino acids. Here the CDR3 reads CASSLDRGPYEQYF. CDR3 nucleotide sequence: TGCGCCAGCAGCTTGGACAGGGGGCCCTACGAGCAGTACTTC.

The J gene is TRBJ1-1, the V gene TRBV7-8, with unresolved D. V dropped 3 bases and J dropped 1 base, with 6 bases sitting between them. Germline V gives CDR1 SGHVS, CDR2 FQNEAQ. This CDR3 spans 13 amino acids. The CDR3 DNA reads as TGTGCCAGCAGCTTCAGTAAGAACACTGAAGCTTTCTTT. This sequence encodes CASSFSKNTEAFF. Based on the CDR3 plus reference TRBV7-8 and TRBJ1-1, the full variable domain is GAGVSQSPRYKVAKRGQDVALRCDPISGHVSLFWYQQALGQGPEFLTYFQNEAQLDKSGLPSDRFFAERPEGSVSTLKIQRTQQEDSAVYLCASSFSKNTEAFFGQGTRLTVV.

This chain connects TRBV3-1 (or the pseudogene TRBV3-2) to TRBJ1-2; D ambiguous. The CDR3 runs 15 residues. Trimming took 3 bases from V and 0 from J, leaving 11 bases between them. The V gene's germline CDR1 is LGHDT and CDR2 YNNKEL (reference sequence). The CDR3, as DNA: TGTGCCAGCAGCCATGTCCACATTACTAACTATGGCTACACCTTC. This sequence encodes CASSHVHITNYGYTF.

The chain is built from TRBV19 and TRBJ2-1; 8 bases align to TRBD2. Germline CDR1 is LNHDA and CDR2 is SQIVND (reference sequence). The junction had 8 bases not matched to a gene; V was cut back by 3 bases and J by 4 bases. This CDR3 contains 16 residues. CDR3 coding DNA: TGTGCCAGTAGTATTTTGAGCGGGGGCAGGTACAATGAGCAGTTCTTC. Translation: CASSILSGGRYNEQFF.

The chain combines TRBV24-1 with TRBJ2-2; 8 bases map to TRBD1. Germline V gene data show CDR1 as KGHDR and CDR2 as SFDVKD. The J segment lost 5 bases and the V segment lost 3 bases, leaving 1 base of the junction unmatched. CDR3 length: 14 amino acids. CDR3 protein: CATSDDRGTGELFF. DNA for the CDR3: TGTGCCACCAGTGATGACAGGGGTACCGGGGAGCTGTTTTTT.

The chain has TRBV4-1 and TRBJ1-2; no clear D. Trimming took 1 base from V and 1 from J, leaving 13 bases between them. The CDR3 sequence is 16 residues long. Per germline, CDR1 MGHRA and CDR2 YSYEKL. CDR3 bases: TGCGCCAGCAGCCAAGGGCCAGTCCTCGTTAACTATGGCTACACCTTC. This gives the protein CASSQGPVLVNYGYTF.

This chain uses TRBV5-1 with TRBJ2-5; tentative D call: TRBD1 (6 bases). From germline, CDR1 is SGHRS and CDR2 YFSETQ. Trimming shortened V by 2 bases and J by 2 bases, and 10 bases separated the two germline ends. The CDR3 consists of 14 residues. CDR3 in amino acids: CASSLGQQQETQYF. The CDR3 DNA reads as TGCGCCAGCAGCTTAGGACAGCAACAAGAGACCCAGTACTTC.

This clone has only a few counts. This same CDR3 is encoded by further DNA sequences in the sample. The CDR3 loop reads CASSQEPRLPQQYF. CDR3 nucleotide sequence: TGCGCCAGCAGCCAAGAACCGAGACTTCCTCAGCAGTACTTC. The rearrangement joins TRBV4-1 to TRBJ2-7; D is unresolved. Germline V CDR1 and CDR2: MGHRA, YSYEKL. The CDR3 runs to 14 residues. V lost 0 bases to trimming and J lost 8 bases, with 14 bases between them.

This clone was seen more than once but under ten times. This chain links TRBV2 with TRBJ1-2; possibly TRBD1 for D (6 bases). V lost 6 bases and J 0 bases, leaving 11 bases between the germline ends. Germline V gene sequence: CDR1 SNHLY, CDR2 FYNNEI. This CDR3 is built from 14 residues. The CDR3 sequence: CASRKGTTNYGYTF. In DNA, the CDR3 is TGTGCCAGCAGAAAAGGGACAACTAACTATGGCTACACCTTC.

V gene TRBV3-1 (or the pseudogene TRBV3-2) combines with J gene TRBJ2-5; 11 bases align to TRBD2. This CDR3 has 22 amino acids. Unmatched junction bases numbered 23, after V lost 2 bases and J lost 3 bases. CDR1 is LGHDT, CDR2 YNNKEL, per germline (reference sequence). CDR3: CASSQLPPASGSGGAREETQYF. CDR3 nucleotides: TGTGCCAGCAGCCAACTCCCCCCTGCATCGGGTAGCGGGGGGGCCCGCGAAGAGACCCAGTACTTC.

The rearrangement links TRBV6-5 to TRBJ2-3; D unresolved. V lost 2 bases and J lost 6, with 9 bases in between. This CDR3 has 13 amino acids. The germline V gene encodes CDR1 MNHEY and CDR2 SVGAGI. CDR3 DNA: TGTGCCAGCAGTTACCTTTCCGGGGATACGCAGTATTTT. Its protein is CASSYLSGDTQYF.